This TCR beta chain was recorded in a study of blood T cells in healthy people across ages. Ten or more counts support this clonotype. Through a sample-barcoded 5' primer and a J-beta primer mix, a second PCR was run for about 6 to 11 cycles. One entry per CDR3 protein, called by TCRdb with MiXCR from the 5' RACE reads. This table has about 670,000 distinct CDR3 sequences, 52% appearing once. This CDR3 spans 17 amino acids. V lost 0 bases and J lost 5; bases outside the gene matches: 12. Sequenced material: blood. This TCR was recovered from a woman of 80 years or more in good health. The genes are TRBV12-3 or TRBV12-4 and TRBJ1-2; 7 bases are shared with TRBD1. In DNA form, the CDR3 reads TGTGCCAGCAGTTTAGCCGTTTGGGGACAGAGTACTTATGGCTACACCTTC. It translates to CASSLAVWGQSTYGYTF.